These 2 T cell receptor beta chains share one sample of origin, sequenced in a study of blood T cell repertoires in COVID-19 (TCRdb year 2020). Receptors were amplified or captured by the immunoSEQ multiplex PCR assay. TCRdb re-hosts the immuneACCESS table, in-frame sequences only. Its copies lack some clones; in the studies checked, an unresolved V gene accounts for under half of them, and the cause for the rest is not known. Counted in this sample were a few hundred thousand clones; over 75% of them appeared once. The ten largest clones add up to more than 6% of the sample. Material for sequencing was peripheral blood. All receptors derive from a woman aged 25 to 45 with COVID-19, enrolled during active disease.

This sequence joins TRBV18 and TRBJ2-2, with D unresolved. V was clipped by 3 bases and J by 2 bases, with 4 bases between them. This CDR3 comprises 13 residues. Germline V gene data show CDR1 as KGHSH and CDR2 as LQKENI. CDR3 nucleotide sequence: TGTGCCAGCTCACCTATTAACACCGGGGAGCTGTTTTTT. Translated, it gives CASSPINTGELFF.

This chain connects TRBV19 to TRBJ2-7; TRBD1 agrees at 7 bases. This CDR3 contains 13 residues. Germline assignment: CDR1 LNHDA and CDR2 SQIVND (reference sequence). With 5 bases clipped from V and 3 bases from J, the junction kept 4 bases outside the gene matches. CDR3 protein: CASSAGQDYEQYF. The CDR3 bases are TGTGCCAGTAGTGCAGGACAGGACTACGAGCAGTACTTC.